This T cell receptor (beta chain) was recovered during a study of T cells in Graves' hyperthyroidism and ophthalmopathy. RNA transcripts provided the source from which TCR beta CDR3 regions were amplified. A set of HTBI primers served as the primers for a first-round RT-PCR of the TCR CDR3. TCRdb fed the multiplex PCR reads into MiXCR, producing one record per CDR3 protein. The sample has about 770,000 distinct CDR3 sequences, over 15% seen once. This clonotype was found many times. The sequencing sample was made of blood. This receptor was identified in a woman aged 50 to 65 with Graves' hyperthyroidism that later progressed to Graves' ophthalmopathy.

The CDR3 loop reads CASSPQGANYGYTF. The CDR3 bases are TGTGCCAGCAGCCCACAGGGCGCTAACTATGGCTACACCTTC. The rearrangement uses TRBV27 and TRBJ1-2, with D perhaps TRBD1 (6 bases). This CDR3 has 14 amino acids. The V end was cut by 6 bases, the J end by 0 bases, with 11 bases between. Germline CDR1 is MNHEY and CDR2 is SMNVEV (reference sequence).